The 2 T cell receptor beta chains reported below all come from one sample, sequenced in a study of Graves' ophthalmopathy and Graves' hyperthyroidism. TCR beta CDR3 amplification used RNA transcripts. HTBI primers primed a first-round RT-PCR, and a second-round multiplex PCR followed. MiXCR, run by TCRdb on the multiplex PCR reads, gives a single entry per CDR3 protein. The sample lists more than 300,000 distinct CDR3 sequences, approximately 15% occurring once. Sample: peripheral blood. The receptors here all came from a woman between 18 and 30 years old with stable Graves' hyperthyroidism.

Notes on this clonotype: A read error may produce the germline difference seen at one junction end. This chain links TRBV29-1 with TRBJ2-4, with 8 bases identical to TRBD1. CDR1 is SQVTM, CDR2 ANQGSEA, per germline. There are 15 residues in the CDR3. This chain's CDR3 is CSVERQGAAKNIKYF. The CDR3, as DNA: TGCAGCGTTGAACGGCAGGGGGCGGCCAAAAACATTAAGTACTTC.

This clonotype has at least ten counts. A much larger clonotype is one base distant, so this may be a read error. J is TRBJ2-7 and V is TRBV6-1; D not certain. Germline values: CDR1 MNHNS, CDR2 SASEGT. The CDR3 spans 14 residues. V was clipped by 6 bases and J by 2 bases, with 14 bases between them. In nucleotides, the CDR3 is TGTGCCAGCAGCCCAACCCTCGCCCCCTACGAGCAGTACTTC. Amino acids: CASSPTLAPYEQYF.